A selection of T cell receptor beta chains follows, all from one sample in a study of control samples from healthy donors and cancer patients. Profiling relied on immunoSEQ multiplex PCR, and the TCRdb table lists in-frame clones only, not all of them. The repertoire holds around 110,000 clones, with more than 80% as singletons. Sequenced: PBMCs. The origin of the receptors is a woman between 45 and 60 years old with colorectal cancer. CDR3s include the opening cysteine and the closing phenylalanine or tryptophan. The D gene is left open where the match is weak. Clone size is given for some rows only: seen once, a few or many times, or a class if the clone is expanded.

TRBV11-2	-	TRBJ1-1	-	TGTGCCAGCAGCTTAATGTCGGGGTCTGAGGCTTTCTTT	CASSLMSGSEAFF
TRBV9	-	TRBJ1-2	-	TGTGCCAGCAGCGCTCCCCGTGAGGGGCCGAAAAACTATGGCTACACCTTC	CASSAPREGPKNYGYTF
TRBV6-5	-	TRBJ1-6	-	TGTGCCAGCAGTTCCCTGGTGGCTCGTAGTACCTCACCCCTCCACTTT	CASSSLVARSTSPLHF
TRBV3-1/TRBV3-2	-	TRBJ1-1	-	TGTGCCAGCAGCCAAGATTCCAAGAACACTGAAGCTTTCTTT	CASSQDSKNTEAFF
TRBV19	-	TRBJ2-3	-	TGTGCCAGTACCGACTTAGGGGGGACTCCCAAGTATTTT	CASTDLGGTPKYF
TRBV9	TRBD1	TRBJ1-1	-	TGTGCCAGCAGCTCCCACCCCGGGACAGGGGGCAGAGGGACTGAAGCTTTCTTT	CASSSHPGTGGRGTEAFF
TRBV30	-	TRBJ1-5	-	TGTGCCTGGAGCCCGCAAGGGGTTCAGCCCCAGCATTTT	CAWSPQGVQPQHF
TRBV2	-	TRBJ1-6	-	TGTGCCAGCAGGGAAAACTTATCTGGTTCACCCCTCCACTTT	CASRENLSGSPLHF
TRBV24-1	-	TRBJ1-1	once	TGTGCCACCAGAAACTCAGGGAGGCTAACTGAAGCTTTCTTT	CATRNSGRLTEAFF
TRBV3-1/TRBV3-2	-	TRBJ1-2	few	TGTGCCAGCAGCCAAGATCAGGATGGCTACACCTTC	CASSQDQDGYTF
TRBV9	TRBD2	TRBJ2-1	-	TGTGCCAGCAGCGTAGCTGCGAGGGGAGGGTACAATGAGCAGTTCTTC	CASSVAARGGYNEQFF
TRBV7-8	-	TRBJ1-2	once	TGTGCCAGCAGCTTTTATAGGGTGAATAGATATGGCTACACCTTC	CASSFYRVNRYGYTF
TRBV6-5	-	TRBJ2-1	-	TGTGCCAGCAGTTACACAAATTACAATGAGCAGTTCTTC	CASSYTNYNEQFF
TRBV4-2	-	TRBJ2-7	once	TGTGCCAGCAGCCAAGGCACAAGTTACGAGCAGTACTTC	CASSQGTSYEQYF
TRBV6-5	TRBD2	TRBJ2-1	-	TGTGCCAGCAGCGGACTAGCGGGAGGCGTAGGTGAGCAGTTCTTC	CASSGLAGGVGEQFF
TRBV10-3	-	TRBJ2-1	-	TGTGCCACTTTGGAAAGGGGGTTCGATGAGCAGTTCTTC	CATLERGFDEQFF
TRBV2	-	TRBJ2-6	-	TGTGCCAGCAGCGCAAATAGGGCCTCTGGGGCCAACGTCCTGACTTTC	CASSANRASGANVLTF
TRBV2	TRBD2	TRBJ2-7	-	TGTGCCAGCAGTGAAGAAGCGGGGATGGCCTACGAGCAGTACTTC	CASSEEAGMAYEQYF
TRBV5-1	-	TRBJ2-1	-	TGCGCCAGCAGCTTGGGGGGCGGCCGTTACTCCTACAATGAGCAGTTCTTC	CASSLGGGRYSYNEQFF
TRBV12-5	TRBD2	TRBJ2-5	-	TGTGCTAGTGGTTTGGGGACTAGTGCGGGGACAGAGACCCAGTACTTC	CASGLGTSAGTETQYF
TRBV3-1/TRBV3-2	-	TRBJ2-1	-	TGTGCCAGCAGCCGAGGGGGGTATTACAATGAGCAGTTCTTC	CASSRGGYYNEQFF
TRBV13	TRBD1	TRBJ2-3	-	TGTGCCAGCCAAGGACAGGGACCCACCACAGATACGCAGTATTTT	CASQGQGPTTDTQYF
TRBV19	-	TRBJ1-1	-	TGTGCCAGTAGTCCTAGAAACAATTTTCCCCCGACGGGGTCTCCTGAAGCTTTCTTT	CASSPRNNFPPTGSPEAFF
TRBV28	-	TRBJ1-1	once	TGTGCCAGCAGTTTACGGAGCGGGGGGGGAGCTTTCTTT	CASSLRSGGGAFF